This TCR beta chain is from a study of tumor-infiltrating lymphocytes in primary liver carcinoma. The CDR3 covers 14 residues. Germline loops: CDR1 SEHNR, CDR2 FQNEAQ (reference sequence). About this clonotype: This may come from a read error, since a much larger clone is one base off.

From around 0.5 ug of total RNA, TCR beta-specific cDNA was reverse-transcribed using a constant-region primer. The TCR beta library was amplified through three nested multiplex PCR rounds in a modified ARM-PCR procedure. TRBV1-TRBV30 forward primers paired with a C-beta reverse primer were used in the first two PCR rounds, which ran approximately 11 cycles each. TCRdb processed the multiplex PCR reads anew with MiXCR; each CDR3 protein has one entry. Here the sample spans about 70,000 distinct CDR3 sequences, about 70% being singletons. Co-extraction yielded RNA and DNA from roughly 20-30 mg of unsorted bulk tissue. The cohort consisted of patients whose primary liver carcinoma was surgically resected. Chronic HBV infection was present, with no prior treatment.

Material for sequencing was liver tumor tissue from sampling region 4. This sample's subset: tumor region T4, right-lateral pole. This rearrangement joins TRBV7-9 to TRBJ1-2, with D possibly matching TRBD1 (5 bases). The source of this sequence is a man aged 40-49 years with primary liver carcinoma and hepatitis B virus infection. Written as DNA, the CDR3 is TGTGCCAGCAGCCGGGACGGATTGAACTATGGCTGCACCTTC. Translation gives CASSRDGLNYGCTF.